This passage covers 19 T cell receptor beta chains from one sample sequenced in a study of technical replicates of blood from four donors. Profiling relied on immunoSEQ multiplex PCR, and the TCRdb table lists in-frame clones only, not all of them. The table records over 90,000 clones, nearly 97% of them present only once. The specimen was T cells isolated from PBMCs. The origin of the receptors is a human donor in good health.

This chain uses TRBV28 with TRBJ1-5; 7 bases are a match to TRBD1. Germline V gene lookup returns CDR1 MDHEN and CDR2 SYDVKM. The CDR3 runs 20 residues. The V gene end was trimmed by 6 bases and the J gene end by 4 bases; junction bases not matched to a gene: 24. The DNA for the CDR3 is TGTGCCAGCAGGTCTGGATACCGACATGCGAAGACAGGGAGTAATCAGCCCCAGCATTTT. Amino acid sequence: CASRSGYRHAKTGSNQPQHF. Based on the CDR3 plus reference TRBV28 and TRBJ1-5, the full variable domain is DVKVTQSSRYLVKRTGEKVFLECVQDMDHENMFWYRQDPGLGLRLIYFSYDVKMKEKGDIPEGYSVSREKKERFSLILESASTNQTSMYLCASRSGYRHAKTGSNQPQHFGDGTRLSIL.

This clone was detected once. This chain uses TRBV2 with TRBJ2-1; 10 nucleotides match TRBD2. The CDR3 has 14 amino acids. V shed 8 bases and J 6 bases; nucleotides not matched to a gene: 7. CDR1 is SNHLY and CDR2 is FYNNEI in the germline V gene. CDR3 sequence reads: CASHGSGRANEQFF. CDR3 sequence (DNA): TGTGCCAGCCATGGGAGCGGGAGGGCCAATGAGCAGTTCTTC.

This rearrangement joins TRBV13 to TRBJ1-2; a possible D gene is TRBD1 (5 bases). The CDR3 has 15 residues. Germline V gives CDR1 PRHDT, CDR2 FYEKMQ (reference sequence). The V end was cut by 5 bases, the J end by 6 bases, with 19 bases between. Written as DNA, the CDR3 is TGTGCCAGCAGCCGACTGGGGGGGGTGACTGATGGCTACACCTTC. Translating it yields CASSRLGGVTDGYTF.

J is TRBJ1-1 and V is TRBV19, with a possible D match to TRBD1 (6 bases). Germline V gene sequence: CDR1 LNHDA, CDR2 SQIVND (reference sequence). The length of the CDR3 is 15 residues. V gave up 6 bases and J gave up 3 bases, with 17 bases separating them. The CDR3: CASSNHDRRDTEAFF. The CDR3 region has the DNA TGTGCCAGTAGCAACCACGACAGGCGAGACACTGAAGCTTTCTTT.

The CDR3 DNA is TGCGCCAGCAGTCTCCGACAGGGGGGTTTTCAAAGCTCCTACGAGCAGTACTTC. The encoded protein is CASSLRQGGFQSSYEQYF. The rearrangement joins TRBV5-1 to TRBJ2-7; 9 bases are shared with TRBD1. The germline V gene encodes CDR1 SGHRS and CDR2 YFSETQ. J lost 0 bases, V lost 5 bases, and 15 bases had no gene match. This CDR3 contains 18 residues. Drawing the rest from reference TRBV5-1 and TRBJ2-7, the complete variable domain is KAGVTQTPRYLIKTRGQQVTLSCSPISGHRSVSWYQQTPGQGLQFLFEYFSETQRNKGNFPGRFSGRQFSNSRSEMNVSTLELGDSALYLCASSLRQGGFQSSYEQYFGPGTRLTVT.

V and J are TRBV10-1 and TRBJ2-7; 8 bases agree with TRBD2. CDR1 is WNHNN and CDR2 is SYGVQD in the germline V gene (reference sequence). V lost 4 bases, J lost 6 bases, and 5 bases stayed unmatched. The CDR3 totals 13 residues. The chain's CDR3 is CASSGGGQGEQYF. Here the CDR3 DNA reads TGCGCCAGCAGTGGCGGGGGGCAAGGCGAGCAGTACTTC.

CDR3 sequence reads: CASSPRDGRETQYF. The CDR3 DNA reads as TGTGCCAGCAGCCCGCGGGACGGTCGAGAGACCCAGTACTTC. The chain has TRBV7-6 and TRBJ2-5; tentatively, D is TRBD2 (6 bases). Germline lookup yields CDR1 SGHVS and CDR2 FNYEAQ. The CDR3 is made up of 14 amino acids. The V gene lost 5 bases and the J gene lost 4 bases, with 14 bases spanning the gap.

CDR3 amino acids: CASSSTPLAIGGELFF. CDR3 in DNA: TGTGCCAGCAGTAGCACACCCTTAGCGATTGGGGGGGAGCTGTTTTTT. The chain joins TRBV6-6 to TRBJ2-2, with TRBD2 as a possible D gene (5 bases). CDR1 and CDR2 from the germline V gene are MNHNY and SVGAGI (reference sequence). Deletions cut 5 bases from V and 8 bases from J, with 21 bases between. This CDR3 region has 16 residues.

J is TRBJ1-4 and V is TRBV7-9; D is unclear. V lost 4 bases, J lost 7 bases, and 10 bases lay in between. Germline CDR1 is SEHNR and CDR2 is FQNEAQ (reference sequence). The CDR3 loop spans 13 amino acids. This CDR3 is CASSSIYGEKLFF. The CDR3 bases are TGTGCCAGCAGCTCAATCTATGGTGAAAAACTGTTTTTT.

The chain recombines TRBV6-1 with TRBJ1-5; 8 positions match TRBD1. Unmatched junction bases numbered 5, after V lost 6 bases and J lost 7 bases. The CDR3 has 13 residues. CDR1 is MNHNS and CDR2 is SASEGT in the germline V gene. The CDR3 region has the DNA TGTGCCAGCAGAACAGGGGGAGGCCAGCCCCAGCATTTT. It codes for CASRTGGGQPQHF.

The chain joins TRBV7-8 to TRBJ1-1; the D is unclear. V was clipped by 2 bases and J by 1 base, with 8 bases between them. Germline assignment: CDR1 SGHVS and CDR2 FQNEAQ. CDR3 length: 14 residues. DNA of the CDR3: TGTGCCAGCAGCTTAAGTGTCGGGAACACTGAAGCTTTCTTT. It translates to CASSLSVGNTEAFF.

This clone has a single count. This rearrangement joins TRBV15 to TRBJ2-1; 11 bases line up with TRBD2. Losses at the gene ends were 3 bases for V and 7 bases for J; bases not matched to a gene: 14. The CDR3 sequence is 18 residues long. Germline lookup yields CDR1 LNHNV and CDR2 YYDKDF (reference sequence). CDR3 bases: TGTGCCACCAGCAGGTCAGTGGGTCAACTAGCGGGGGAAAATGAGCAGTTCTTC. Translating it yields CATSRSVGQLAGENEQFF. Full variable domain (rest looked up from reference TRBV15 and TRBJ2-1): DAMVIQNPRYQVTQFGKPVTLSCSQTLNHNVMYWYQQKSSQAPKLLFHYYDKDFNNEADTPDNFQSRRPNTSFCFLDIRSPGLGDTAMYLCATSRSVGQLAGENEQFFGPGTRLTVL.

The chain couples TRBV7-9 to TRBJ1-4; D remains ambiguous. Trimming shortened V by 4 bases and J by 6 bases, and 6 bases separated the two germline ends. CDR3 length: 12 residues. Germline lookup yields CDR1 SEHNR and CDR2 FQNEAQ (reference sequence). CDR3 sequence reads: CASSSQYEKLFF. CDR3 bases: TGTGCCAGCAGCTCACAATATGAAAAACTGTTTTTT.

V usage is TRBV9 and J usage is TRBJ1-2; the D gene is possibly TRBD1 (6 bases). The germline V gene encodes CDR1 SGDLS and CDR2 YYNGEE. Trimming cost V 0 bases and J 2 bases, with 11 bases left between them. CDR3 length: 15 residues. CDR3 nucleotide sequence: TGTGCCAGCAGCGTAGAGGGACATCCGAACTATGGCTACACCTTC. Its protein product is CASSVEGHPNYGYTF.

CDR3: CASSLQDSLGYTF. The CDR3 coding sequence is TGCGCCAGCAGCTTGCAGGACAGTTTAGGCTACACCTTC. V and J are TRBV5-1 and TRBJ1-2; the D gene is possibly TRBD1 (6 bases). Germline V gives CDR1 SGHRS, CDR2 YFSETQ. Deletions cut 1 base from V and 8 bases from J, with 12 bases between. This CDR3 spans 13 amino acids.

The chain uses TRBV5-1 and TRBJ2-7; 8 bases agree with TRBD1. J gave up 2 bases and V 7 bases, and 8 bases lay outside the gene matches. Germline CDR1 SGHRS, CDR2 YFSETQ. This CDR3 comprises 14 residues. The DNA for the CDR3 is TGCGCCAGCGGACCCGGACAGGGAACCTACGAGCAGTACTTC. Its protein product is CASGPGQGTYEQYF.

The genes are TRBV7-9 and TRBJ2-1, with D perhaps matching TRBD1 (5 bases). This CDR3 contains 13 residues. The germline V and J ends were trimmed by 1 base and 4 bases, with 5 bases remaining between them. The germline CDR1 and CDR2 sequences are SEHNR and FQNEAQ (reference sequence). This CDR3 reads CASSLGQYNEQFF. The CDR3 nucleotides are TGTGCCAGCAGCTTAGGACAGTACAATGAGCAGTTCTTC.

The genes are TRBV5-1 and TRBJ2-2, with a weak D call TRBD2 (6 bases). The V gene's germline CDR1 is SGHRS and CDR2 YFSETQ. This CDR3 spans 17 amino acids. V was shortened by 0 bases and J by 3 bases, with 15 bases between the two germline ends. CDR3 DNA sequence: TGCGCCAGCAGCTTGGGACGGGGGATGTTGGACACCGGGGAGCTGTTTTTT. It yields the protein CASSLGRGMLDTGELFF.

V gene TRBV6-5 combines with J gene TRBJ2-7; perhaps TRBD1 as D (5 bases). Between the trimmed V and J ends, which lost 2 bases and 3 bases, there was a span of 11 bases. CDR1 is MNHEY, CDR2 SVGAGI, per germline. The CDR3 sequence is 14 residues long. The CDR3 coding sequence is TGTGCCAGCAGTTACGGGGCCACAGGCTACGAGCAGTACTTC. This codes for CASSYGATGYEQYF.